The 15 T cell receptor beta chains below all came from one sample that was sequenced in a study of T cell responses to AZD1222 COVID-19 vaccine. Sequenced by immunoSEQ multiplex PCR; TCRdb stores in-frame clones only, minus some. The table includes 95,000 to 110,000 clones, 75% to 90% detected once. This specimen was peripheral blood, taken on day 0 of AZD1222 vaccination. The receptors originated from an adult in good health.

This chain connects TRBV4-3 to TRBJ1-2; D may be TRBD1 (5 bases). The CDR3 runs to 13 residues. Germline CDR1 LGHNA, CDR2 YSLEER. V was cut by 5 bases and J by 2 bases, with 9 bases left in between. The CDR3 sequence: CASSTRGNYGYTF. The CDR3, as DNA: TGCGCCAGCAGCACCCGGGGGAACTATGGCTACACCTTC.

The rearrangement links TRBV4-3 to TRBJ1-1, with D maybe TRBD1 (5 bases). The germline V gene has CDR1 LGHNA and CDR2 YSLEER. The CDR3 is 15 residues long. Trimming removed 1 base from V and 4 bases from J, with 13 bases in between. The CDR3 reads CASSQAGGVGTEAFF. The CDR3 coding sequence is TGCGCCAGCAGCCAAGCCGGAGGGGTGGGCACTGAAGCTTTCTTT.

CDR3 loop: CASSVQPDTEAFF. CDR3 bases: TGCGCCAGCTCGGTACAGCCTGACACTGAAGCTTTCTTT. The V and J genes are TRBV10-2 and TRBJ1-1, with D uncertain. In germline, CDR1 is WSHSY, CDR2 SAAADI. The CDR3 consists of 13 residues. Trimming removed 8 bases at V and 3 bases at J, with 13 bases between.

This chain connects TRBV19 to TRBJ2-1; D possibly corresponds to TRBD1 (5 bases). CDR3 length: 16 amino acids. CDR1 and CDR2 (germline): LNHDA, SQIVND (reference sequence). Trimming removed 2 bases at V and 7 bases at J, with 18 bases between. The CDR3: CASSISPGWGNNEQFF. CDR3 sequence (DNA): TGTGCCAGTAGTATATCCCCAGGGTGGGGTAATAATGAGCAGTTCTTC.

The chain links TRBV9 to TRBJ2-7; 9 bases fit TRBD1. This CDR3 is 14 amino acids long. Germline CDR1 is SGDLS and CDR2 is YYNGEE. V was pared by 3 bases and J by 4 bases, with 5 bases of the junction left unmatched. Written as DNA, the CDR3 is TGTGCCAGCAGCGGAACGACAGGGGGATACGAGCAGTACTTC. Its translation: CASSGTTGGYEQYF.

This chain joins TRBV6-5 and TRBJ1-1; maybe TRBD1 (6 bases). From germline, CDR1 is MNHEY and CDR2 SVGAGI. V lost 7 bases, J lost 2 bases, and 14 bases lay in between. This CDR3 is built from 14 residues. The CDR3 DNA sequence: TGTGCCAGCACCCCGAGGGGGGGAAACACTGAAGCTTTCTTT. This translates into CASTPRGGNTEAFF.

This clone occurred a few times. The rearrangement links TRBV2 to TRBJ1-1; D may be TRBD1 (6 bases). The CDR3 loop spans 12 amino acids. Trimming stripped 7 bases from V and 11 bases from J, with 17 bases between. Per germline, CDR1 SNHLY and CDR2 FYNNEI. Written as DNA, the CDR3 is TGTGCCAGCAAGGGGGGAACAGTCGGGGCTTTCTTT. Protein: CASKGGTVGAFF.

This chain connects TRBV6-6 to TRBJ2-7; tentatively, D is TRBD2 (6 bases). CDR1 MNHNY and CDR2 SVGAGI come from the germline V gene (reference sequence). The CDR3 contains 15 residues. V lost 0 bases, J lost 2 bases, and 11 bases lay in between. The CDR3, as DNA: TGTGCCAGCAGTTACTCGCGGCCTAGCGCCTACGAGCAGTACTTC. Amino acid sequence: CASSYSRPSAYEQYF.

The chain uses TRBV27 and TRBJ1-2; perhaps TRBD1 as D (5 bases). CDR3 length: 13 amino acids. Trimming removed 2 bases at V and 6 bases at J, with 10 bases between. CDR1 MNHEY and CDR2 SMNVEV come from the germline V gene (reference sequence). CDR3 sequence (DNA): TGTGCCAGCAGTTTACGTCGGGGGGATGGCTACACCTTC. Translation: CASSLRRGDGYTF.

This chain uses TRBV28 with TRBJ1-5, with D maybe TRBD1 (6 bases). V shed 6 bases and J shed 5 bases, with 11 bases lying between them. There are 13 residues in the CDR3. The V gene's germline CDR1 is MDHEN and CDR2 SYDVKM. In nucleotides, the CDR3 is TGTGCCAGCAGCATTACAGGGTATCAGCCCCAGCATTTT. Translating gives CASSITGYQPQHF.

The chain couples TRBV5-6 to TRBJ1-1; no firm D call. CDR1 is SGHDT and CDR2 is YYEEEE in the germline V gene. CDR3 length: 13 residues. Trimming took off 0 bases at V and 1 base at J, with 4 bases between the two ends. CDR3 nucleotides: TGTGCCAGCAGCTTGGACTGGAACACTGAAGCTTTCTTT. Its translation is CASSLDWNTEAFF.

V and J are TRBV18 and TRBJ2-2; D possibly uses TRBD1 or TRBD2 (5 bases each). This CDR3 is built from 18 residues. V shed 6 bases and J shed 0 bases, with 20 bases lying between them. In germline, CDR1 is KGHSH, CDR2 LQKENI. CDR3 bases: TGTGCCAGCTCCCCCCAAGTAGTTGGGGGAACGAACACCGGGGAGCTGTTTTTT. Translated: CASSPQVVGGTNTGELFF.

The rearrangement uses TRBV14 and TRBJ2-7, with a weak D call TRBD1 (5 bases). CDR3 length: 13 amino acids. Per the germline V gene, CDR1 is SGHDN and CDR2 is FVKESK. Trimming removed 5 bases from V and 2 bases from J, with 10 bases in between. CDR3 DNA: TGTGCCAGCAGCGGGGCAGCGACCTACGAGCAGTACTTC. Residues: CASSGAATYEQYF.

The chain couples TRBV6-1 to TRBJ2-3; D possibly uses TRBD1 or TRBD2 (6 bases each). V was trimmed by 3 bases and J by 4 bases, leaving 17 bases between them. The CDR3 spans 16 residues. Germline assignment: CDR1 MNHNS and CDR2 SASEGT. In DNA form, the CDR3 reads TGTGCCAGCAGTGAGAGGGGGGTCGGCGGAGCAGATACGCAGTATTTT. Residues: CASSERGVGGADTQYF.

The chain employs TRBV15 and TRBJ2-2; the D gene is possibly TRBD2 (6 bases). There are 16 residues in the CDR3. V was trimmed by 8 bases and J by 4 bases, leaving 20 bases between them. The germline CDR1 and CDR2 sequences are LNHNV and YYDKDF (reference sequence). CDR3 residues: CATSPLGDGGTGELFF. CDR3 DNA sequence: TGTGCCACCTCCCCCTTGGGGGACGGGGGCACCGGGGAGCTGTTTTTT.